A single sample is the source of the 10 T cell receptor beta chains below, sequenced in a study of blood T cells in healthy people across ages. Together with a sample-barcoded 5' primer, a J-beta primer mix was included in a second PCR lasting about 6 to 11 cycles. One entry per CDR3 protein, called by TCRdb with MiXCR from the 5' RACE reads. This table has 1.5 million to 2 million distinct CDR3 sequences, roughly 28% appearing once. Sequencing input: blood. The receptors shown here come from a woman in her 30s in good health.

This clonotype came up a few times. V is TRBV6-5 and J is TRBJ2-1; tentative D call: TRBD2 (6 bases). Trimming shortened V by 5 bases and J by 9 bases, and 11 bases separated the two germline ends. This CDR3 spans 12 amino acids. CDR1 and CDR2 (germline): MNHEY, SVGAGI. CDR3 DNA: TGTGCCAGCAGTCGGGACTGGCGTGAGCAGTTCTTC. Translating gives CASSRDWREQFF.

This clonotype was observed many times. The chain uses TRBV20-1 and TRBJ2-1; D might be TRBD2 (7 bases). This CDR3 has 17 amino acids. The germline V gene encodes CDR1 DFQATT and CDR2 SNEGSKA (reference sequence). V shed 0 bases and J shed 8 bases, with 23 bases lying between them. The CDR3 loop is CSARDTGGLSSSDEQFF. The CDR3 bases are TGCAGTGCTAGAGATACGGGGGGCCTTAGTAGTTCGGATGAGCAGTTCTTC.

This clonotype was counted at least ten times. This chain connects TRBV28 to TRBJ1-2; D uncertain. The CDR3 covers 13 residues. V gave up 4 bases and J gave up 4 bases, with 10 bases separating them. CDR1 MDHEN and CDR2 SYDVKM come from the germline V gene. CDR3 sequence (DNA): TGTGCCAGCAGTTCCGCGGGTATCTATGGCTACACCTTC. It specifies CASSSAGIYGYTF.

This clonotype was recorded a few times. The chain combines TRBV12-3 or TRBV12-4 with TRBJ1-1; D is possibly TRBD1 (5 bases). Trimming shortened V by 9 bases and J by 1 base, and 12 bases separated the two germline ends. The CDR3 is 13 amino acids. The CDR3 region has the DNA TGTGCCAGAACAGACAGTCAGAACACTGAAGCTTTCTTT. Its translation: CARTDSQNTEAFF.

This clonotype was counted at least ten times. The genes are TRBV5-1 and TRBJ2-1; 7 positions match TRBD1. The CDR3 contains 14 residues. The V and J ends lost 6 bases and 1 base, in that order; junction bases with no gene match: 4. Germline CDR1 is SGHRS and CDR2 is YFSETQ. The chain's CDR3 is CASTEDRSYNEQFF. The CDR3 DNA sequence: TGCGCCAGCACTGAGGACAGGTCCTACAATGAGCAGTTCTTC.

CDR3 in amino acids: CASSLNLAGEYNEQFF. CDR3 nucleotides: TGTGCCAGCAGCTTAAATCTAGCGGGGGAATACAATGAGCAGTTCTTC. This sequence joins TRBV7-2 and TRBJ2-1, with 10 nucleotides matching TRBD2. The CDR3 is 16 residues long. V was pared by 2 bases and J by 4 bases, with 5 bases of the junction left unmatched. CDR1 and CDR2 from the germline V gene are SGHTA and FQGNSA.

This clonotype was detected only once. The rearrangement uses TRBV5-5 and TRBJ2-5; tentative D call: TRBD2 (6 bases). The CDR3 is 16 amino acids. Germline V lookup: CDR1 SGHKS, CDR2 YYEKEE (reference sequence). V shed 2 bases and J shed 11 bases, with 25 bases lying between them. The CDR3 loop is CASSFRSGGTGGEQYF. The CDR3 DNA sequence: TGTGCCAGCAGCTTCCGTAGCGGAGGAACTGGGGGTGAGCAGTACTTC. Complete variable domain (other parts from reference TRBV5-5 and TRBJ2-5): DAGVTQSPTHLIKTRGQQVTLRCSPISGHKSVSWYQQVLGQGPQFIFQYYEKEERGRGNFPDRFSARQFPNYSSELNVNALLLGDSALYLCASSFRSGGTGGEQYFGPGTRLLVL.

This clonotype occurred a few times. This chain joins TRBV12-3 or TRBV12-4 and TRBJ1-5; no definite D call. CDR3 size: 15 residues. The V end was cut by 4 bases, the J end by 4 bases, with 14 bases between. The CDR3 region is CASSSEGGPNQPQHF. DNA for the CDR3: TGTGCCAGCAGTTCCGAGGGAGGGCCGAATCAGCCCCAGCATTTT.

This chain uses TRBV20-1 with TRBJ2-3; perhaps TRBD2 as D (6 bases). V was clipped by 1 base and J by 7 bases, with 15 bases between them. The CDR3 covers 14 residues. Germline loops: CDR1 DFQATT, CDR2 SNEGSKA (reference sequence). The CDR3 here is CSARGEAGDNTQYF. DNA of the CDR3: TGCAGTGCTAGAGGGGAAGCGGGTGACAATACGCAGTATTTT.

This chain joins TRBV20-1 and TRBJ2-1; D unclear. V was shortened by 3 bases and J by 0 bases, with 12 bases between the two germline ends. The CDR3 consists of 15 residues. From germline, CDR1 is DFQATT and CDR2 SNEGSKA (reference sequence). The CDR3 protein is CSASKAASSYNEQFF. In nucleotides, the CDR3 is TGCAGTGCTAGTAAGGCCGCGAGCTCCTACAATGAGCAGTTCTTC.